These T cell receptor beta chains were read from a single sample in a study of cytomegalovirus exposure and HLA in healthy donors. Clones were read by immunoSEQ multiplex PCR, and TCRdb kept only the in-frame ones, dropping some. The data show 150,000 to 200,000 clones, with around four fifths seen just once and 6.5% held by the top ten. The sequenced sample consisted of PBMCs. The receptors here all came from a woman aged 50 to 60 in good health and CMV-seropositive. The CDR3 runs from the conserved cysteine through the conserved F or W.

TRBV5-6 | CASSLGEEVYEQYF
TRBV6-1 | CASRGVIAETQYF
TRBV10-3 | CAIRGDSGANGLTF
TRBV15 | CATSRDPWRGGLSAGELFF
TRBV18 | CASSPQRDADTQYF
TRBV6-5 | CASSRQGVRSYEQYF
TRBV9 | CASSPHEAGGPRYEQYF
TRBV19 | CASSPRTSGGIEQYF
TRBV6-4 | CASSGGQGDYNEQFF
TRBV11-1 | CASSLVFTDTQYF
TRBV28 | CASSRPTTGYYGYTF
TRBV6-1 | CASSEGGQNIQYF
TRBV5-6 | CASTTWTGRGAGYTF
TRBV28 | CASSLPSEATGYEQYF
TRBV7-9 | CASSLTGYEQYF
TRBV6-5 | CASSSLAGGPAGEQYF
TRBV6-5 | CASRIAGGGYNEQFF
TRBV10-3 | CATTGTGGADEQFF
TRBV5-1 | CASSLANTGEAFF
TRBV5-1 | CASSPPGTGNTEAFF
TRBV5-1 | CASSFDRAGNEQFF
TRBV28 | CASSGRGGLVAEAFF
TRBV30 | CAWSLRLAGPYTGELFF
TRBV2 | CASSPTSGGANEQFF
TRBV7-3 | CASSYGPGQETQYF
TRBV5-1 | CASSRTGTDTGELFF
TRBV5-1 | CASSPGGGSKYEQYF
TRBV5-1 | CASSLGQDYEQYF
TRBV7-2 | CASTRRLSEQANYGYTF
TRBV5-5 | CASSLRQGARTGELFF
TRBV18 | CASSGRGPGQPQHF
TRBV20-1 | CSATRTDTQYF
TRBV28 | CASSPGDRVETQYF
TRBV7-2 | CASSLDRAGYTF
TRBV18 | CASSPLGSGINEQFF
TRBV27 | CASSPRNNEQFF
TRBV28 | CASSYSMSPIAANTGELFF
TRBV12-5 | CASAPGGGGSNQPQHF
TRBV7-9 | CASSSLLGGQEYNEQFF
TRBV28 | CASSSPLAGGRYEQYF
TRBV7-9 | CASSPGLENYGYTF
TRBV19 | CASSFQGVPGELFF
TRBV20-1 | CSGNQNIQYF
TRBV7-2 | CASSPRTSGGTDTQYF
TRBV2 | CASTPLGLAGLYEQYF
TRBV4-1 | CASSRGQEAHYEQYF
TRBV19 | CASRALGQGNQPQHF
TRBV12-5 | CASGLGGQGYSFNTEAFF
TRBV2 | CASSFSGLSNEQFF
TRBV7-9 | CASSLAGTSGTDTQYF